Listed here is a single TCR beta chain. Its antigen remains unidentified. This record belongs to a study of a mutant IDH1 vaccine in newly diagnosed glioma. About the study: Of treated patients, approximately 62% were men and about 40% women, averaging around 42 years. It was at week 35 that visit V12 occurred, and at week 47 that visit V13 did.

The CDR3 loop spans 13 amino acids. V lost 4 bases and J lost 2, with 8 bases in between. CDR1 and CDR2 from the germline V gene are MGHRA and YSYEKL. General study points: The authors found pseudoprogression apparently unrelated to changes in top peripheral T cell clonotypes.

Only in-frame clones appear in the TCRdb table, and some are missing; sequencing was by immunoSEQ multiplex PCR. This sample carries about 58,000 clones, 75% to 85% of them seen once, and the ten largest clones take 5% to 7%. Time point of the sample: week 35, safety follow-up. A single vaccine dose contained 300 ug of mutant IDH1 20-mer peptide, and topical imiquimod was used with it. The source was PBMCs, collected from a glioma patient whose treatment included an IDH1 peptide vaccine. The genes are TRBV4-1 and TRBJ1-1; D is unclear. The origin of this receptor is a man between 35 and 55 years old with glioma. The CDR3 DNA sequence: TGCGCCAGCAGCCCCCCGGACAACACTGAAGCTTTCTTT. Translation gives CASSPPDNTEAFF.